This TCR beta chain was recovered during a study of beta chain features in type 1 diabetes. Broader study findings: Possible PCR preference for shorter templates applied equally to patients and controls.

In germline, CDR1 is MDHEN, CDR2 SYDVKM. Trimming shortened V by 2 bases and J by 4 bases, and 3 bases separated the two germline ends. This CDR3 spans 12 amino acids. Expressed TCRB transcripts were sequenced after all isolated RNA was converted to cDNA. Only in-frame clones appear in the TCRdb table, and some are missing; sequencing was by immunoSEQ multiplex PCR. Of 200,000 to 250,000 clones listed, 27% are singletons. About this clone itself: Its antigen remains unknown. The sample contains more than one DNA sequence encoding this CDR3.

What was sequenced was central memory CD4+ T cells from blood. The sequence was obtained from a man younger than 40 in good health. V gene TRBV28 combines with J gene TRBJ1-5; D call uncertain. The CDR3 sequence: CASSLENQPQHF. In DNA, the CDR3 is TGTGCCAGCAGTTTAGAGAATCAGCCCCAGCATTTT.